Listed here are 2 T cell receptor beta chains from one sample, sequenced in a study of breast tumors, draining lymph nodes, adjacent tissues. In TCRdb, the multiplex PCR reads were re-called with MiXCR into one record per CDR3 protein. The sample consists of roughly 16,000 distinct CDR3 sequences, less than 65% of them appearing once. The sample was tumor-adjacent breast tissue. These TCRs come from a female donor with breast cancer. Some clones in this sample may be carry-over from other donors' samples.

At least ten counts were recorded for this clonotype. The chain combines TRBV20-1 with TRBJ2-1, with D tentatively TRBD2 (6 bases). V shed 0 bases and J shed 6 bases, with 12 bases lying between them. The CDR3 is made up of 14 amino acids. Germline V gene lookup returns CDR1 DFQATT and CDR2 SNEGSKA (reference sequence). The CDR3 here is CSARDLDGGNEQFF. In DNA, the CDR3 is TGCAGTGCTAGAGATTTAGACGGGGGCAATGAGCAGTTCTTC.

The sample holds many counts of this clonotype. A much more abundant neighbour one base away suggests this may be a read error. DNA for the CDR3: TGCAGTGCTAGGCAAGAAGGGGAGACCCCGTACTTC. Its translation: CSARQEGETPYF. The V gene is TRBV20-1, the J gene TRBJ2-5; possibly TRBD1 or TRBD2 for D (5 bases each). The length of the CDR3 is 12 residues. Germline values: CDR1 DFQATT, CDR2 SNEGSKA (reference sequence).